The 3 T cell receptor beta chains listed next were all sequenced from one sample in a study of T cells in Graves' hyperthyroidism and ophthalmopathy. It was RNA transcripts that yielded the amplified TCR beta CDR3 regions. With the HTBI primer set, the TCR CDR3 went through a first round of RT-PCR. TCRdb reprocessed the multiplex PCR reads with MiXCR, giving one entry per CDR3 protein. The data contain 350,000 to 450,000 distinct CDR3 sequences, around an eighth of them seen just once; the ten biggest clones take up 28%. The sequenced sample was blood. Receptor source: a man aged 50 to 60 with Graves' ophthalmopathy.

Concerning this clonotype itself: This may be a read error, as it is one base from a much larger clone. The chain recombines TRBV11-3 with TRBJ2-5; 7 bases are shared with TRBD1. This CDR3 has 15 amino acids. The germline V gene encodes CDR1 SGHNT and CDR2 YENEEA. V shed 4 bases, J shed 1 base, and the junction held 6 bases outside the gene matches. The CDR3 spells CASSSTGTAQETQYF. The CDR3 DNA reads as TGTGCCAGCAGCTCGACCGGGACAGCCCAAGAGACCCAGTACTTC.

This clonotype was recorded at least ten times. The chain combines TRBV9 with TRBJ1-1; tentative D call: TRBD1 (6 bases). The CDR3 length is 15 residues. V was pared by 3 bases and J by 1 base, with 13 bases between. Germline V gene sequence: CDR1 SGDLS, CDR2 YYNGEE. CDR3 sequence (DNA): TGTGCCAGCAGCGCGGGACATTTGACGAACACTGAAGCTTTCTTT. Translated: CASSAGHLTNTEAFF.

In this sample, this clonotype turned up many times. The chain carries TRBV5-6 and TRBJ1-2; D gene unclear. With 5 bases removed from V and 4 bases from J, the gap between germline ends came to 12 bases. Germline lookup yields CDR1 SGHDT and CDR2 YYEEEE. The CDR3 consists of 13 residues. The CDR3 loop is CASSTGRVYGYTF. CDR3 nucleotides: TGTGCCAGCAGTACCGGGAGAGTCTATGGCTACACCTTC.